This TCR beta chain was found in a study of metastatic and nonmetastatic thyroid tumors. Study-wide background: Thyroid patients, malignant and benign, had repertoires compared across blood and tumor or nodule tissue. Study observations and caveats: TCR beta diversity was reportedly significantly higher in malignant thyroid tumors than benign nodules, in blood and tumor.

Germline V gene lookup returns CDR1 MDHEN and CDR2 SYDVKM. The V and J ends lost 6 bases and 1 base respectively, with 13 bases between them. The CDR3 runs to 15 residues. Until they underwent thyroid surgery, no patient had received any treatment. This clone turned up a few times. Antigen: not known. As originally analysed: Variation in CDR3 across clinicopathological groups served as the basis for constructing a distant-metastasis classifier in papillary thyroid cancer. TCRdb reanalyzed the PCR reads with MiXCR. The V and J calls follow TCRdb's processing rather than the paper's. The table has around 7,100 clones, under 35% seen once.

The sequence came from a female donor with papillary thyroid cancer or a benign thyroid nodule (not recorded which). Some clones in this sample may be carry-over from other donors' samples. Sequencing was performed on adjacent normal tissue. The J gene is TRBJ2-1, the V gene TRBV28, with D possibly TRBD1 on 6 matching bases. CDR3 region: CASSRQERSYNEQFF. Written as DNA, the CDR3 is TGTGCCAGCAGCAGACAGGAGAGATCCTACAATGAGCAGTTCTTC.